The next 19 T cell receptor beta chains were all read from a single sample in a study of T cell responses to AZD1222 COVID-19 vaccine. Sequenced by immunoSEQ multiplex PCR; TCRdb stores in-frame clones only, minus some. The table has roughly 150,000 clones, approximately 90% seen once. This specimen consisted of peripheral blood, obtained 28 days after the second AZD1222 dose. The receptors were gathered from an adult who received the AZD1222 COVID-19 vaccine.

About this clone: A read error may produce the germline difference seen at one junction end. The V and J genes are TRBV6-1 and TRBJ1-2; D may be TRBD1 (5 bases). The CDR3 consists of 14 residues. Germline lookup yields CDR1 MNHNS and CDR2 SASEGT. The CDR3 spells CASSEVGGDGGYTF. CDR3 sequence (DNA): TGTGCCAGCAGCGAAGTGGGGGGTGATGGTGGCTACACCTTC.

The V gene is TRBV7-3, the J gene TRBJ1-2, with D tentatively TRBD1 (5 bases). The ends were cut back, 5 bases at V and 1 base at J, with 20 bases in the middle. The CDR3 covers 17 residues. The germline CDR1 and CDR2 sequences are SGHTA and FQGTGA. The CDR3 DNA reads as TGTGCCAGCAGCCGAGCGGGAGGGGATTCCGATAACTATGGCTACACCTTC. This codes for CASSRAGGDSDNYGYTF.

The J gene is TRBJ2-2, the V gene TRBV6-2 or TRBV6-3; TRBD2 matches at 8 bases. This CDR3 comprises 17 residues. Germline CDR1 and CDR2: MNHEY and SVGEGT. V lost 0 bases to trimming and J lost 0 bases; unmatched junction nucleotides: 3. The CDR3 coding sequence is TGTGCCAGCAGTTACTCGACAGCGGGGGCGAACACCGGGGAGCTGTTTTTT. Its translation is CASSYSTAGANTGELFF.

The genes are TRBV7-2 and TRBJ2-7; TRBD2 aligns across 8 bases. The CDR3 is 17 amino acids. V lost 8 bases to trimming and J lost 4 bases; unmatched junction nucleotides: 19. Germline V lookup: CDR1 SGHTA, CDR2 FQGNSA. CDR3 nucleotide sequence: TGTGCCAGCGGGGGGCCCGGTAGGCTAGCGGGCGAATACGAGCAGTACTTC. Translated, it gives CASGGPGRLAGEYEQYF.

The chain combines TRBV9 with TRBJ2-3; possibly TRBD2 for D (6 bases). The V gene's germline CDR1 is SGDLS and CDR2 YYNGEE. V was pared by 0 bases and J by 3 bases, with 11 bases between. This CDR3 has 15 amino acids. The CDR3: CASSVAAGRTDTQYF. CDR3 coding DNA: TGTGCCAGCAGCGTAGCGGCGGGGCGTACAGATACGCAGTATTTT. Together with reference TRBV9 and TRBJ2-3, the CDR3 gives the full variable domain: DSGVTQTPKHLITATGQRVTLRCSPRSGDLSVYWYQQSLDQGLQFLIQYYNGEERAKGNILERFSAQQFPDLHSELNLSSLELGDSALYFCASSVAAGRTDTQYFGPGTRLTVL.

V and J are TRBV3-1 (or the pseudogene TRBV3-2) and TRBJ1-6, with D hard to call. This CDR3 comprises 13 residues. Germline assignment: CDR1 LGHDT and CDR2 YNNKEL (reference sequence). Trimming shortened V by 4 bases and J by 10 bases, and 11 bases separated the two germline ends. DNA of the CDR3: TGTGCCAGCAGCCGCAGCCTCGGATCACCCCTCCACTTT. Translating it yields CASSRSLGSPLHF.

V gene TRBV5-6 combines with J gene TRBJ2-3; tentatively, D is TRBD2 (6 bases). The CDR3 has 15 amino acids. Germline loops: CDR1 SGHDT, CDR2 YYEEEE. V dropped 2 bases and J dropped 6 bases, with 16 bases sitting between them. The CDR3 is CASSLRGGVPDTQYF. As DNA, the CDR3 is TGTGCCAGCAGCTTACGAGGCGGGGTCCCCGATACGCAGTATTTT.

The chain carries TRBV19 and TRBJ1-2, with D maybe TRBD1 (6 bases). This CDR3 is 15 amino acids long. V gave up 3 bases and J gave up 6 bases, with 17 bases separating them. Germline CDR1 and CDR2: LNHDA and SQIVND (reference sequence). CDR3 protein: CASSITPTGTDGYTF. Here the CDR3 DNA reads TGTGCCAGTAGTATCACCCCTACAGGGACGGATGGCTACACCTTC. The entire variable domain, with the rest obtained from reference TRBV19 and TRBJ1-2, is as follows: DGGITQSPKYLFRKEGQNVTLSCEQNLNHDAMYWYRQDPGQGLRLIYYSQIVNDFQKGDIAEGYSVSREKKESFPLTVTSAQKNPTAFYLCASSITPTGTDGYTFGSGTRLTVV.

This chain joins TRBV19 and TRBJ1-2, with D unresolved. The CDR3 has 13 residues. CDR1 and CDR2 (germline): LNHDA, SQIVND (reference sequence). Deletions cut 6 bases from V and 9 bases from J, with 17 bases between. The CDR3 nucleotides read TGTGCCAGTAGGGCTCGAGGAGGTGATAGCTACACCTTC. It translates to CASRARGGDSYTF.

The DNA of the CDR3 is TGTGCCAGCAGCGTAAACAGGGGGGACGAGCAGTACTTC. Translating gives CASSVNRGDEQYF. V is TRBV7-6 and J is TRBJ2-7; TRBD1 agrees at 8 bases. There are 13 residues in the CDR3. Trimming at V came to 5 bases and at J to 5 bases, leaving 5 bases not matched to a gene. The germline CDR1 and CDR2 sequences are SGHVS and FNYEAQ. The full variable domain, its missing parts supplied by reference TRBV7-6 and TRBJ2-7, is GAGVSQSPRYKVTKRGQDVALRCDPISGHVSLYWYRQALGQGPEFLTYFNYEAQQDKSGLPNDRFSAERPEGSISTLTIQRTEQRDSAMYRCASSVNRGDEQYFGPGTRLTVT.

The J gene is TRBJ2-7, the V gene TRBV11-1; TRBD2 matches at 8 bases. Trimming took 0 bases from V and 2 from J; bases not matched to a gene: 15. Germline V gives CDR1 SGHAT, CDR2 FQDESV (reference sequence). The CDR3 consists of 19 residues. The CDR3 DNA is TGTGCCAGCAGCTTAGCGGCTGTTACTAGCGGAGCCCCTACCTACGAGCAGTACTTC. Amino acids: CASSLAAVTSGAPTYEQYF.

The chain combines TRBV23-1 with TRBJ2-7; D unclear. TRBV23-1 is an open reading frame, and its role is uncertain. Between the trimmed V and J ends, which lost 2 bases and 2 bases, there was a span of 10 bases. This CDR3 has 14 amino acids. CDR3: CASSQTEDTYEQYF. The CDR3 bases are TGCGCCAGCAGTCAAACAGAAGACACCTACGAGCAGTACTTC.

The V and J genes are TRBV27 and TRBJ1-2; D call uncertain. Deletions cut 4 bases from V and 4 bases from J, with 19 bases between. This CDR3 is built from 16 residues. Germline V gene sequence: CDR1 MNHEY, CDR2 SMNVEV (reference sequence). CDR3 loop: CASSSLGAGGSYGYTF. The CDR3 nucleotides are TGTGCCAGCAGTTCCCTAGGTGCAGGCGGGTCCTATGGCTACACCTTC.

The chain joins TRBV9 to TRBJ2-2, with D unclear. Germline V gives CDR1 SGDLS, CDR2 YYNGEE. This CDR3 spans 16 amino acids. The V end was cut by 3 bases, the J end by 2 bases, with 14 bases between. The CDR3 is CASSGVRQTNTGELFF. Here the CDR3 DNA reads TGTGCCAGCAGCGGAGTGCGGCAGACTAACACCGGGGAGCTGTTTTTT.

This chain connects TRBV6-6 to TRBJ1-5; D remains unclear. V was cut by 0 bases and J by 5 bases, with 8 bases left in between. This CDR3 spans 14 amino acids. CDR1 MNHNY and CDR2 SVGAGI come from the germline V gene (reference sequence). The CDR3 is CASSYSAGDQPQHF. For the CDR3, the DNA is TGTGCCAGCAGTTACTCGGCCGGGGATCAGCCCCAGCATTTT.

The J gene is TRBJ2-7, the V gene TRBV3-1 (or the pseudogene TRBV3-2), with a tentative D call TRBD1 (5 bases). V shed 4 bases and J shed 5 bases, with 21 bases lying between them. Per the germline V gene, CDR1 is LGHDT and CDR2 is YNNKEL (reference sequence). The CDR3 is 16 amino acids. The CDR3 DNA follows: TGTGCCAGCAGCCTCAACCGCAGGGTTCACTTTAACGAGCAGTACTTC. Its protein product is CASSLNRRVHFNEQYF.

A single count supports this clone. The CDR3 DNA reads TGTGCCAGAAGCGGCGGACAGGGGGCTCATGGCTACACCTTC. It specifies CARSGGQGAHGYTF. The gene calls are TRBV5-3 and TRBJ1-2, with TRBD1 identical over 11 bases. TRBV5-3 is labeled an ORF, and its function is uncertain. V was clipped by 4 bases and J by 6 bases; unmatched bases: 5. The CDR3 length is 14 residues.

The gene calls are TRBV19 and TRBJ1-6; D uncertain. The CDR3 runs to 12 residues. The germline V gene has CDR1 LNHDA and CDR2 SQIVND (reference sequence). V lost 4 bases and J lost 9, with 7 bases in between. CDR3 DNA sequence: TGTGCCAGTAGTAGCAGTGCTTCACCCCTCCACTTT. This gives the protein CASSSSASPLHF.

The rearrangement uses TRBV19 and TRBJ2-5; TRBD2 is a possible D gene (6 bases). Germline V gene lookup returns CDR1 LNHDA and CDR2 SQIVND (reference sequence). The ends were cut back, 4 bases at V and 5 bases at J, with 20 bases in the middle. The length of the CDR3 is 16 residues. Here the CDR3 DNA reads TGTGCCAGTAGTACCCAGACTAGTCCAGGAGGGGAGACCCAGTACTTC. This codes for CASSTQTSPGGETQYF.